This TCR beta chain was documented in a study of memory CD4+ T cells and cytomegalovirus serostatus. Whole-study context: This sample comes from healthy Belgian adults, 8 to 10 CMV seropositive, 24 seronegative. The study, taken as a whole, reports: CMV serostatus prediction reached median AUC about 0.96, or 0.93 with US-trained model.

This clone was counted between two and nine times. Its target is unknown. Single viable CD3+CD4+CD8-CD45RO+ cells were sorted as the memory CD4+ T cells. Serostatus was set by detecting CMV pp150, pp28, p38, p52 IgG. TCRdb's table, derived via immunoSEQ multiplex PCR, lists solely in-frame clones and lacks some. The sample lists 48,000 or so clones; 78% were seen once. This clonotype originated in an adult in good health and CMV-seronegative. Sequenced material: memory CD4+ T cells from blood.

CDR3 region: CASSQDDTKGSPLHF. For the CDR3, the DNA is TGTGCCAGCAGCCAAGACGACACCAAGGGCTCACCCCTCCACTTT. The chain joins TRBV4-2 to TRBJ1-6; D call uncertain. The CDR3 is made up of 15 amino acids. CDR1 is LGHNA and CDR2 is YNFKEQ in the germline V gene. V lost 0 bases to trimming and J lost 10 bases, with 13 bases between them.